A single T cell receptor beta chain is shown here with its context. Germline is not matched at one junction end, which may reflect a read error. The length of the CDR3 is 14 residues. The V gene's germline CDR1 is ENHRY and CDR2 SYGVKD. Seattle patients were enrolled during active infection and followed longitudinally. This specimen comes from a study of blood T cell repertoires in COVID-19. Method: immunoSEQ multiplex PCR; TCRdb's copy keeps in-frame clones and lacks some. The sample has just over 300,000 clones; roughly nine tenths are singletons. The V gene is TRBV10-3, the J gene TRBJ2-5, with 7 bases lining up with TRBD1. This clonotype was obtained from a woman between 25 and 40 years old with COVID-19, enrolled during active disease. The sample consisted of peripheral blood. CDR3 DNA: TGCGCCATCAGTGAGAAAGGGGGCAGCGGGACCCAGTACTTC. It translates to CAISEKGGSGTQYF.